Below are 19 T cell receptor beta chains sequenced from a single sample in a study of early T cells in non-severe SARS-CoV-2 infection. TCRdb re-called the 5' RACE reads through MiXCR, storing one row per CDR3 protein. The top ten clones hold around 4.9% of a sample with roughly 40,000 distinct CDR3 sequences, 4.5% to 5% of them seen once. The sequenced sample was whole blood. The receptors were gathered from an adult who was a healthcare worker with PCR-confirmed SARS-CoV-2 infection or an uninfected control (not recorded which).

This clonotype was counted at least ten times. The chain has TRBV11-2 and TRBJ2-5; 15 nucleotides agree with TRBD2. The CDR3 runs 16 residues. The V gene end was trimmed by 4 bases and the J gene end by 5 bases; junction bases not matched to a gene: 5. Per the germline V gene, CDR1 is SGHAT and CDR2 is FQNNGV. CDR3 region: CASSSGLAGGPETQYF. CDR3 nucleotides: TGTGCCAGCAGCTCTGGACTAGCGGGAGGGCCTGAGACCCAGTACTTC.

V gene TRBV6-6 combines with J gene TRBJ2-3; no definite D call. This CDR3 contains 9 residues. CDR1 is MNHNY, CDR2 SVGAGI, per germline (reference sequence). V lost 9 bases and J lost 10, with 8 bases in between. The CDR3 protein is CASPDSQYF. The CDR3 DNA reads TGTGCCAGTCCCGATTCGCAGTATTTT.

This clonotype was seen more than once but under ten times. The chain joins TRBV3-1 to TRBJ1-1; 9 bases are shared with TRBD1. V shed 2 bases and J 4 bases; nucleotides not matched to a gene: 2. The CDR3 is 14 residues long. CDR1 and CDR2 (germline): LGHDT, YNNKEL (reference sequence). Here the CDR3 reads CASSQKTGGTEAFF. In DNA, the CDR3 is TGTGCCAGCAGCCAAAAGACAGGGGGCACTGAAGCTTTCTTT.

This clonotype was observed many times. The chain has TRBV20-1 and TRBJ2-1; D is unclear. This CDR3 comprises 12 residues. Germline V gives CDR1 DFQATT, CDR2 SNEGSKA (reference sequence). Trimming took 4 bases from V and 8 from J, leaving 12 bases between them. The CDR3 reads CSAIPRYDEQFF. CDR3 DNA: TGCAGTGCTATCCCCAGGTATGATGAGCAGTTCTTC.

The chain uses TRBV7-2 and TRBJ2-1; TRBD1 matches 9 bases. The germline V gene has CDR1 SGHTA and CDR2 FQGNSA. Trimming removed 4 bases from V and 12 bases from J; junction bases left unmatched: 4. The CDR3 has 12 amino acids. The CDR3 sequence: CASSSEDRGQFF. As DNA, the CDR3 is TGTGCCAGCAGCTCAGAGGACAGGGGGCAGTTCTTC. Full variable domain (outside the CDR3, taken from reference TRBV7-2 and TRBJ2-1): GAGVSQSPSNKVTEKGKDVELRCDPISGHTALYWYRQSLGQGLEFLIYFQGNSAPDKSGLPSDRFSAERTGGSVSTLTIQRTQQEDSAVYLCASSSEDRGQFFGPGTRLTVL.

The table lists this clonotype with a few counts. The CDR3 sequence: CASSQDDYKVYTGELFF. The CDR3 nucleotides are TGTGCCAGCAGCCAAGATGATTATAAGGTTTACACCGGGGAGCTGTTTTTT. The J gene is TRBJ2-2, the V gene TRBV3-1, with no clear D. The V gene lost 0 bases and the J gene lost 3 bases, with 14 bases spanning the gap. The CDR3 contains 17 residues. In germline, CDR1 is LGHDT, CDR2 YNNKEL (reference sequence). Full variable domain (outside the CDR3, taken from reference TRBV3-1 and TRBJ2-2): DTAVSQTPKYLVTQMGNDKSIKCEQNLGHDTMYWYKQDSKKFLKIMFSYNNKELIINETVPNRFSPKSPDKAHLNLHINSLELGDSAVYFCASSQDDYKVYTGELFFGEGSRLTVL.

This CDR3 is CASMVREMNTEAFF. In DNA, the CDR3 is TGTGCCAGCATGGTCCGGGAAATGAACACTGAAGCTTTCTTT. The rearrangement joins TRBV7-9 to TRBJ1-1; no clear D gene. Trimming stripped 7 bases from V and 0 bases from J, with 12 bases between. CDR3 length: 14 residues. Germline values: CDR1 SEHNR, CDR2 FQNEAQ (reference sequence).

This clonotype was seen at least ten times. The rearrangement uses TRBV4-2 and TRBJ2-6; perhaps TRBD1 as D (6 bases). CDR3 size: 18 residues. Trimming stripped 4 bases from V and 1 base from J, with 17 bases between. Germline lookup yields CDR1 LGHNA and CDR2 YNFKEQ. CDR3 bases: TGTGCCAGCAGCCGACAACAGGGTCGGGCGTCTGGGGCCAACGTCCTGACTTTC. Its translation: CASSRQQGRASGANVLTF.

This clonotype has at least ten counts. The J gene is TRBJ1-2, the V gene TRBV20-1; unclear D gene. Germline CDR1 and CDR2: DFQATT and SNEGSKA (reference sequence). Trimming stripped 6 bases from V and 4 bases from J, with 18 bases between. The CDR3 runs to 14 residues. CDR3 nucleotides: TGCAGTGCCCTGGTACGGGGTCGGGGCTATGGCTACACCTTC. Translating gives CSALVRGRGYGYTF.

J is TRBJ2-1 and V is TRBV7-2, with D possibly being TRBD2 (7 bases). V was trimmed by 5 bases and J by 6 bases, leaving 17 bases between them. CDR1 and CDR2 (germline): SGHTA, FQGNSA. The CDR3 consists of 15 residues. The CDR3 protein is CASSRAGGGRNEQFF. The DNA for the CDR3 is TGTGCCAGCAGCCGTGCGGGCGGGGGCCGCAATGAGCAGTTCTTC.

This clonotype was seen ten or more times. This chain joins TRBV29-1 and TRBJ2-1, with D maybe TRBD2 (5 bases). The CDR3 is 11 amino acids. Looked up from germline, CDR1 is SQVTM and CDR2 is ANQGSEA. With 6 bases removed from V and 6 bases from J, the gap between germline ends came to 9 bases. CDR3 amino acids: CSVHGLNEQFF. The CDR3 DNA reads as TGCAGCGTACACGGACTCAATGAGCAGTTCTTC.

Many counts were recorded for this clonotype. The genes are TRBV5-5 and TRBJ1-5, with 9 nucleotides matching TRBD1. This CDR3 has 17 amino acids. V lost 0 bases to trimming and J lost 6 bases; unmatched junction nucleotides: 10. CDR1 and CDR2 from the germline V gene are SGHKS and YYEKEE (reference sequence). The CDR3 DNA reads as TGTGCCAGCAGCTTGGAACTTACAGGGGGCAATTCTCAGCCCCAGCATTTT. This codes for CASSLELTGGNSQPQHF.

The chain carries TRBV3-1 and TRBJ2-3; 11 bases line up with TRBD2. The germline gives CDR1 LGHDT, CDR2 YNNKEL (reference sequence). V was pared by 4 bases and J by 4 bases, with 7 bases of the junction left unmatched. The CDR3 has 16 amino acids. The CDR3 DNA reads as TGTGCCAGCAGCCGAAAGACTAGCGGGACACCAGATACGCAGTATTTT. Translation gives CASSRKTSGTPDTQYF.

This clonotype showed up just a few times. Written as DNA, the CDR3 is TGTGCCAGCAGCCTCACAGGGGGCTATGGCTACACCTTC. Protein: CASSLTGGYGYTF. The rearrangement joins TRBV12-3 or TRBV12-4 to TRBJ1-2; 8 bases map to TRBD1. V lost 6 bases and J lost 4; bases outside the gene matches: 4. CDR3 size: 13 residues.

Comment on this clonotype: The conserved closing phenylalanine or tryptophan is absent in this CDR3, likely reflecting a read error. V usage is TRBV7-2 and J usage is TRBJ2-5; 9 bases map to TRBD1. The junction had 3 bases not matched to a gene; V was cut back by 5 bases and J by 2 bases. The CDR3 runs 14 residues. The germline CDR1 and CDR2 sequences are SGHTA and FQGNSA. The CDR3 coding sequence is TGTGCCAGCAGCCCCGACAGGGGGCAAGAGACCCAGTACTAC. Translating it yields CASSPDRGQETQYY.

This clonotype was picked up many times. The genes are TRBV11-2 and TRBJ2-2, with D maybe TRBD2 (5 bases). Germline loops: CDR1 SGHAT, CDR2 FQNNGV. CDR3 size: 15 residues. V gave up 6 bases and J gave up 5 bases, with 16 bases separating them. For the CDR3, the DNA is TGTGCCAGCAGTACTGTCGTGGGAGCTACCGGGGAGCTGTTTTTT. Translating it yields CASSTVVGATGELFF.

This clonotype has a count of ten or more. CDR3: CASSGEGTANEKLFF. The DNA of the CDR3 is TGTGCCAGCAGCGGGGAGGGGACGGCTAATGAAAAACTGTTTTTT. The chain links TRBV9 to TRBJ1-4; the D gene is possibly TRBD1 (5 bases). In germline, CDR1 is SGDLS, CDR2 YYNGEE. Trimming removed 3 bases from V and 3 bases from J, with 12 bases in between. The CDR3 has 15 amino acids. The whole variable domain, remainder taken from reference TRBV9 and TRBJ1-4, is DSGVTQTPKHLITATGQRVTLRCSPRSGDLSVYWYQQSLDQGLQFLIQYYNGEERAKGNILERFSAQQFPDLHSELNLSSLELGDSALYFCASSGEGTANEKLFFGSGTQLSVL.

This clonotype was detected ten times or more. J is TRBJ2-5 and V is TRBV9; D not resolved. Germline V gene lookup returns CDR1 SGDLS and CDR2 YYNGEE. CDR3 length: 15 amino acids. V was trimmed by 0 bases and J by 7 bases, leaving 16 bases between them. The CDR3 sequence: CASSVAPRASLTQYF. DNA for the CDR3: TGTGCCAGCAGCGTAGCTCCCCGGGCGTCCCTGACCCAGTACTTC.

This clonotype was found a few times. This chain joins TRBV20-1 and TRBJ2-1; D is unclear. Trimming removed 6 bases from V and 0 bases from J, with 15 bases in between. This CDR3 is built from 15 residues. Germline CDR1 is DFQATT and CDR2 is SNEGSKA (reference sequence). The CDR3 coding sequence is TGCAGTGCACACCCTGCGGCATCCTCCTACAATGAGCAGTTCTTC. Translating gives CSAHPAASSYNEQFF.